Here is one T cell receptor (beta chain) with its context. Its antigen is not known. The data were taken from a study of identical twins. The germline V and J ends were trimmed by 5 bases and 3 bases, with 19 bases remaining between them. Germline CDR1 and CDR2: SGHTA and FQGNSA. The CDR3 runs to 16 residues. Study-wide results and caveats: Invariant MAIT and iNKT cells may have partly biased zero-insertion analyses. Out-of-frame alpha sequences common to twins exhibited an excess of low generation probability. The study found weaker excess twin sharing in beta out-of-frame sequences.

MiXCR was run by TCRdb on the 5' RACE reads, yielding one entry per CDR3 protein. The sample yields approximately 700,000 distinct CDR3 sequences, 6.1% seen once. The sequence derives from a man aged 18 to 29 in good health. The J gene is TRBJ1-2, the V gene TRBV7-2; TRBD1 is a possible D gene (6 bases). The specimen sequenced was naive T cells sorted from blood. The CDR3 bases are TGTGCCAGCAGCCCTAGGGGGGGTGGTATGCACTATGGCTACACCTTC. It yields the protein CASSPRGGGMHYGYTF.